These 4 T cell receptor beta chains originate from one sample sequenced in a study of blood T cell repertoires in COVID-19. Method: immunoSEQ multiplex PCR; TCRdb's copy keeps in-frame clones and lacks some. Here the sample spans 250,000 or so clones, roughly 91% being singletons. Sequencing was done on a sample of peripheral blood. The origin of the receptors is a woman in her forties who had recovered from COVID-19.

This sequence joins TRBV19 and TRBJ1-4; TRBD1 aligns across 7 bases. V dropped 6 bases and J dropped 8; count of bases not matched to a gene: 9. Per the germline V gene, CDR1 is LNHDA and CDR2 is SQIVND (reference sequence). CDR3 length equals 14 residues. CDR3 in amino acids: CASRDRTGREKLFF. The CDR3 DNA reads TGTGCCAGTAGGGACAGGACGGGAAGGGAAAAACTGTTTTTT. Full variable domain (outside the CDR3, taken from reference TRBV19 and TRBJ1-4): DGGITQSPKYLFRKEGQNVTLSCEQNLNHDAMYWYRQDPGQGLRLIYYSQIVNDFQKGDIAEGYSVSREKKESFPLTVTSAQKNPTAFYLCASRDRTGREKLFFGSGTQLSVL.

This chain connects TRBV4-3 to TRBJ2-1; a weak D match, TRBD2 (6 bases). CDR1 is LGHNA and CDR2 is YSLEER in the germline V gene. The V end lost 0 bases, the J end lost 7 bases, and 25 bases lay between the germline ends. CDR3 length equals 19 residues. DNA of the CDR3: TGCGCCAGCAGCCAAGAGGGTGGGCTAGCCCGAGGCGGAGGGAATGAGCAGTTCTTC. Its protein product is CASSQEGGLARGGGNEQFF.

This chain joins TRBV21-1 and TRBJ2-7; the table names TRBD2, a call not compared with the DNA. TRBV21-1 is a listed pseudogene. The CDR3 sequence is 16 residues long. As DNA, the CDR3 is TGTGCCAGCAGCAAAGCCGGGGCGGGGGGGCTTCCCGAGCAGTACGTC. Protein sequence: CASSKAGAGGLPEQYV.

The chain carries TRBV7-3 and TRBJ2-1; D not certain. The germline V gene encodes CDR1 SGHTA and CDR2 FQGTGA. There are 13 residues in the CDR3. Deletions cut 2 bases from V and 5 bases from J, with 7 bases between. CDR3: CASSLSSDNEQFF. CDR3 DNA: TGTGCCAGCAGCTTATCCTCGGACAATGAGCAGTTCTTC. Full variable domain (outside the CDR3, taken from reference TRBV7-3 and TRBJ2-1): GAGVSQTPSNKVTEKGKYVELRCDPISGHTALYWYRQSLGQGPEFLIYFQGTGAADDSGLPNDRFFAVRPEGSVSTLKIQRTERGDSAVYLCASSLSSDNEQFFGPGTRLTVL.